This is a list of T cell receptor beta chains from one sample in a study of T cell repertoires in cytomegalovirus infection. TCRdb analysed the reads with MiXCR anew, one entry per CDR3 protein. The sample shows around 630,000 distinct CDR3 sequences, approximately 24% of them seen only once. Sequenced input: CD8+ T cells from PBMCs. These receptor sequences come from a human donor in good health (CMV status not recorded). Some clones in this sample may be carry-over from other donors' samples. CDR3s include the opening cysteine and the closing phenylalanine or tryptophan. D genes are given only for firm matches. The size field is filled for only some rows; it gives once, few, many or a size class.

clone size,J gene,V gene,D gene,CDR3 protein,CDR3 DNA
few,TRBJ1-2,TRBV20-1,TRBD1,CSTWDRGDYGYTF,TGCAGTACCTGGGACAGGGGGGACTATGGCTACACCTTC
few,TRBJ1-5,TRBV6-6,TRBD1,CASSFPQTGWGQPQHF,TGTGCCAGCAGTTTTCCCCAGACAGGGTGGGGTCAGCCCCAGCATTTT
many,TRBJ2-3,TRBV7-6,TRBD2,CASSLPRAGGIDTQYF,TGTGCCAGCAGCTTACCCCGAGCGGGGGGGATAGATACGCAGTATTTT
.,TRBJ1-1,TRBV6-1,TRBD1,CASSLRTGVISEAFF,TGTGCCAGCAGTCTCCGGACAGGGGTGATTAGTGAAGCTTTCTTT
.,TRBJ2-3,TRBV7-9,TRBD2,CASSPPGGGYTDTQYF,TGTGCCAGCAGCCCCCCCGGCGGGGGGTACACAGATACGCAGTATTTT
.,TRBJ1-1,TRBV28,.,CASSLMAGDDTEAFF,TGTGCCAGCAGTTTAATGGCAGGGGATGACACTGAAGCTTTCTTT
many,TRBJ1-2,TRBV7-9,.,CASSLQSGWGYTF,TGTGCCAGCAGCTTACAATCGGGCTGGGGCTACACCTTC
.,TRBJ2-2,TRBV29-1,.,CSVNDGPTGELFF,TGCAGCGTTAATGACGGACCCACCGGGGAGCTGTTTTTT
many,TRBJ2-2,TRBV7-2,TRBD2,CASSLLAGPTGELFF,TGTGCCAGCAGCTTGCTAGCGGGCCCCACCGGGGAGCTGTTTTTT
few,TRBJ1-5,TRBV10-3,TRBD1,CAISEAGTEGDQPQHF,TGTGCCATCAGTGAAGCCGGGACAGAGGGCGATCAGCCCCAGCATTTT
.,TRBJ1-1,TRBV20-1,.,CRVVNPMNTEAFF,TGCAGAGTAGTTAACCCCATGAACACTGAAGCTTTCTTT
many,TRBJ2-1,TRBV7-9,.,CASSSPRGADSFF,TGTGCCAGCAGCTCTCCCCGAGGGGCTGATTCGTTCTTC
many,TRBJ2-5,TRBV19,.,CASRGRTVQETQYF,TGTGCCAGTAGGGGGAGGACGGTCCAAGAGACCCAGTACTTC
few,TRBJ2-7,TRBV10-1,.,CASSERYHEQYF,TGCGCCAGCAGTGAGAGGTACCACGAGCAGTACTTC
many,TRBJ2-6,TRBV7-6,.,CASSPLTGANVLTF,TGTGCCAGCAGCCCGTTAACTGGGGCCAACGTCCTGACTTTC
.,TRBJ1-2,TRBV29-1,TRBD1,CSVHHPQGRYYGYTF,TGCAGCGTTCACCACCCACAGGGGCGGTACTATGGCTACACCTTC
.,TRBJ2-5,TRBV28,.,CASSPVWGRGTQYF,TGTGCCAGCAGCCCTGTGTGGGGGCGTGGGACCCAGTACTTC
.,TRBJ1-5,TRBV6-5,TRBD1,CASSRTGGQPQHF,TGTGCCAGCAGCAGAACAGGGGGGCAGCCCCAGCATTTT
many,TRBJ2-5,TRBV7-6,.,CASSPRGGLYQETQYF,TGTGCCAGCAGCCCTAGGGGGGGCCTGTACCAAGAGACCCAGTACTTC
many,TRBJ2-1,TRBV7-2,TRBD2,CASSLGGKAGGPLGEFF,TGTGCCAGCAGCTTAGGTGGGAAGGCGGGGGGCCCCCTCGGTGAGTTCTTC
.,TRBJ2-1,TRBV6-2/TRBV6-3,TRBD2,CASSYPSTGLAGVNEQFF,TGTGCCAGCAGTTACCCTTCGACAGGACTAGCGGGGGTTAATGAGCAGTTCTTC
few,TRBJ1-1,TRBV28,.,CASKGSNLGTEAFF,TGTGCCAGCAAGGGGAGCAACCTGGGCACTGAAGCTTTCTTT
few,TRBJ2-3,TRBV24-1,.,CATSAPGPTTDTQYF,TGTGCCACCAGTGCCCCTGGTCCGACCACAGATACGCAGTATTTT
few,TRBJ1-1,TRBV6-6,.,CASTSDRLGVVLNTEAFF,TGTGCCAGCACCTCCGATAGGTTAGGAGTGGTCCTGAACACTGAAGCTTTCTTT
many,TRBJ2-2,TRBV6-1,.,CASRDETNTGELFF,TGTGCCAGCAGGGACGAGACCAACACCGGGGAGCTGTTTTTT
.,TRBJ1-5,TRBV20-1,TRBD1,CSAQRGQTMYSNQPQHF,TGCAGTGCCCAACGGGGACAGACGATGTATAGCAATCAGCCCCAGCATTTT
.,TRBJ2-1,TRBV7-9,TRBD1,CVSNFQGADEQFF,TGTGTCAGCAACTTCCAGGGGGCCGATGAGCAGTTCTTC
many,TRBJ1-1,TRBV7-2,TRBD1,CASSSRLLGTGYTEAFF,TGTGCCAGCAGCAGCCGCCTTCTCGGGACAGGGTATACTGAAGCTTTCTTT
few,TRBJ2-6,TRBV10-3,TRBD1,CAITEYATGVFSGANVLTF,TGTGCCATCACAGAATACGCGACAGGGGTTTTTTCTGGGGCCAACGTCCTGACTTTC
.,TRBJ2-2,TRBV6-2/TRBV6-3,TRBD1,CASSYFPTGGTGELFF,TGTGCCAGCAGTTATTTTCCGACAGGGGGGACCGGGGAGCTGTTTTTT
few,TRBJ2-7,TRBV7-9,.,CASSLDRTEQYF,TGTGCCAGCAGCCTTGACAGGACCGAGCAGTACTTC
.,TRBJ2-1,TRBV6-5,.,CASSPTGASYNEQFF,TGTGCCAGCAGCCCGACGGGGGCATCCTACAATGAGCAGTTCTTC
.,TRBJ2-3,TRBV23-1,TRBD2,CASSHGGGTDTQYF,TGCGCCAGCAGTCACGGGGGGGGCACAGATACGCAGTATTTT
many,TRBJ1-2,TRBV7-2,TRBD1,CASSLRDRDRSGYTF,TGTGCCAGCAGCTTAAGGGACAGGGATCGTAGTGGCTACACCTTC
few,TRBJ1-1,TRBV4-1,TRBD1,CASSHGQGAIEAFF,TGCGCCAGCAGCCACGGACAGGGGGCGATTGAAGCTTTCTTT